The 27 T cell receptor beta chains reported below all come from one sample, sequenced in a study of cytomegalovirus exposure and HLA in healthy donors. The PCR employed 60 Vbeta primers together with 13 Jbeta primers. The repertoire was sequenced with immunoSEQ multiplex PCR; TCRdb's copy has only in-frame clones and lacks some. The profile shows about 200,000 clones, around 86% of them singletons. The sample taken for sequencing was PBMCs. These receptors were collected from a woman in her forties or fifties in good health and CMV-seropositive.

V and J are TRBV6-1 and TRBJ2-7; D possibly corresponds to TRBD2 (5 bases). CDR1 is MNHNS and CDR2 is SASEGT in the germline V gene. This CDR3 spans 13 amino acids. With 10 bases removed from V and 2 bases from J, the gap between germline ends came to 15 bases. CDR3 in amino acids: CATRRSSTYEQYF. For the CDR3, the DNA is TGTGCCACACGGAGGTCGAGCACCTACGAGCAGTACTTC.

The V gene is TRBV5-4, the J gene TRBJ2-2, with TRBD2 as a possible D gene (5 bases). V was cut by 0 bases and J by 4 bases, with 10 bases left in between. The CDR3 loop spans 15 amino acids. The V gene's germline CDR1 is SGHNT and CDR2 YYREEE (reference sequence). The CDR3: CASSLAGVGTGELFF. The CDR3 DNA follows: TGTGCCAGCAGCTTGGCCGGGGTTGGCACCGGGGAGCTGTTTTTT.

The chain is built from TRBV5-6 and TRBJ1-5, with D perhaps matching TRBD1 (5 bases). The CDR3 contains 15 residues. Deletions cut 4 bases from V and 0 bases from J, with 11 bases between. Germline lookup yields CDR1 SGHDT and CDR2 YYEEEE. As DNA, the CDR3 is TGTGCCAGCAGCCTGGGACTCAATAGCAATCAGCCCCAGCATTTT. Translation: CASSLGLNSNQPQHF.

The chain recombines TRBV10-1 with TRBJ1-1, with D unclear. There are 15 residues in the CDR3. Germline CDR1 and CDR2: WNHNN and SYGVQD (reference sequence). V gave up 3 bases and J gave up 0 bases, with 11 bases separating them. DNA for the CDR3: TGCGCCAGCAGTGAACGAGCGGGGTTGAACACTGAAGCTTTCTTT. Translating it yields CASSERAGLNTEAFF.

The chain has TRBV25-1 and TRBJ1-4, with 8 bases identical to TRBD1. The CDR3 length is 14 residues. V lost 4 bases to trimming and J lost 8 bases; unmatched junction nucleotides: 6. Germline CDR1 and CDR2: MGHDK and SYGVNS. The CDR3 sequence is CASSAQGAVEKLFF. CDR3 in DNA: TGTGCCAGCAGTGCCCAGGGGGCTGTAGAAAAACTGTTTTTT.

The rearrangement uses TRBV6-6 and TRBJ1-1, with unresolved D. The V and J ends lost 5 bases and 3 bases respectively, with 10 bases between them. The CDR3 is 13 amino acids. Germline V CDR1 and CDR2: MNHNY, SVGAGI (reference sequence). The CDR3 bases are TGTGCCAGCAGTAATGGGCCACACACTGAAGCTTTCTTT. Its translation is CASSNGPHTEAFF.

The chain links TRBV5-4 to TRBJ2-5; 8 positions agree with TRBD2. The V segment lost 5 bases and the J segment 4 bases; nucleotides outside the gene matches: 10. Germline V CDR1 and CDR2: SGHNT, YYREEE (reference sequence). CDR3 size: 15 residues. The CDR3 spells CASRFGGAKVETQYF. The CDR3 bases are TGTGCCAGCAGATTCGGGGGGGCCAAGGTAGAGACCCAGTACTTC. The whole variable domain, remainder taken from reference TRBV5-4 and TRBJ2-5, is ETGVTQSPTHLIKTRGQQVTLRCSSQSGHNTVSWYQQALGQGPQFIFQYYREEENGRGNFPPRFSGLQFPNYSSELNVNALELDDSALYLCASRFGGAKVETQYFGPGTRLLVL.

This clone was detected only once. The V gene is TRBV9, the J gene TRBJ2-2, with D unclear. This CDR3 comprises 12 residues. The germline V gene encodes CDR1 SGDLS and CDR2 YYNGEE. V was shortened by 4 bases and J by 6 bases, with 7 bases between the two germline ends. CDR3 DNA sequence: TGTGCCAGCAGCCCCCAGGCCGGGGAGCTGTTTTTT. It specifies CASSPQAGELFF.

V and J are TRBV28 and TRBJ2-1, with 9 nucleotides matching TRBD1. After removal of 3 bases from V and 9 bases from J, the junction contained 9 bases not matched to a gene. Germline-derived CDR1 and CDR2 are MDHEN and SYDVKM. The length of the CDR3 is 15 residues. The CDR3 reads CASSFNRGQGSEQFF. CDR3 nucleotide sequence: TGTGCCAGCAGTTTCAATAGGGGACAGGGTTCTGAGCAGTTCTTC.

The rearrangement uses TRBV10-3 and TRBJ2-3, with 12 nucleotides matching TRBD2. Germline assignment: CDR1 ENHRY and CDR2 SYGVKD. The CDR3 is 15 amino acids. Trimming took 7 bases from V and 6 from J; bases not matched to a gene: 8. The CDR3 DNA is TGTGCCATCAAGGCTAGCGGGAGGGCCGGGGATACGCAGTATTTT. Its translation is CAIKASGRAGDTQYF.

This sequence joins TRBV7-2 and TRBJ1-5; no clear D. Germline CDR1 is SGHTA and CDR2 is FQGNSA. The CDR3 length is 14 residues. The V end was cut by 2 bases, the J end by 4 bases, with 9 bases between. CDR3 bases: TGTGCCAGCAGCTTATTTGCGGGAAATCAGCCCCAGCATTTT. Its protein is CASSLFAGNQPQHF.

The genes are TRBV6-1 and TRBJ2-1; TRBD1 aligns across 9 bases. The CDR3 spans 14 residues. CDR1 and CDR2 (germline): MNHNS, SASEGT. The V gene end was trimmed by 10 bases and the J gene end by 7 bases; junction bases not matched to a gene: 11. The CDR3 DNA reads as TGTGCCACCCGATGGGACAGGGTTTCAAATGAGCAGTTCTTC. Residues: CATRWDRVSNEQFF.

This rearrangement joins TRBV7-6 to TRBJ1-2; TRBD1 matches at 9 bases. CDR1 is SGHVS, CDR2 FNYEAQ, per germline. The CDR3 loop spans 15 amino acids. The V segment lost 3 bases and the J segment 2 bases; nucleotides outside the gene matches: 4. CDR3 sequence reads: CASSLGQGGNYGYTF. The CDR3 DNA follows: TGTGCCAGCAGCTTGGGACAGGGCGGCAACTATGGCTACACCTTC.

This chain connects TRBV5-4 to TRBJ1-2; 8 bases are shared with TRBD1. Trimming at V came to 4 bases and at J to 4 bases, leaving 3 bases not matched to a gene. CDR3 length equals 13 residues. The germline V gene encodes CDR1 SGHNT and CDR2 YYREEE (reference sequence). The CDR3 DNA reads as TGTGCCAGCAGCCAAACAGGGGGCTATGGCTACACCTTC. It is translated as CASSQTGGYGYTF.

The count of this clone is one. CDR3 protein: CASSVGGAGRGTGELFF. The CDR3 nucleotides are TGTGCCAGCAGCGTAGGGGGAGCCGGTCGGGGCACCGGGGAGCTGTTTTTT. This chain links TRBV9 with TRBJ2-2; TRBD2 is a possible D gene (5 bases). CDR1 is SGDLS and CDR2 is YYNGEE in the germline V gene. V gave up 0 bases and J gave up 4 bases, with 16 bases separating them. This CDR3 is 17 amino acids long.

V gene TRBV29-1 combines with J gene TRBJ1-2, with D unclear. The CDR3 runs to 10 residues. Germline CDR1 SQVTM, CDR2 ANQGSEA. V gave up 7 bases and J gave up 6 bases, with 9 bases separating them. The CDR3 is CSDGPNGYTF. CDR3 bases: TGCAGCGATGGGCCGAATGGCTACACCTTC.

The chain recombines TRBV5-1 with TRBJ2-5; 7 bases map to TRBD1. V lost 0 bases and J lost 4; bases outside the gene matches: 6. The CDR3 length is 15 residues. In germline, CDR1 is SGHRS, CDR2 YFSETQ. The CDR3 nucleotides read TGCGCCAGCAGCTTGGGAAAGGGGGCTCGAGAGACCCAGTACTTC. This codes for CASSLGKGARETQYF.

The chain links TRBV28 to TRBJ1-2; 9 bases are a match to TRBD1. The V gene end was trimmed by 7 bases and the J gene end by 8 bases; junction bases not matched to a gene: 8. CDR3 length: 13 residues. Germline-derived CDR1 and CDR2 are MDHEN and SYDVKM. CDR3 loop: CASIPQGAQGYTF. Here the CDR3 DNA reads TGTGCCAGCATTCCACAGGGGGCGCAAGGCTACACCTTC.

The CDR3 reads CASTFPDSSKEQYF. The CDR3 nucleotides are TGTGCCAGCACCTTTCCGGACAGTTCGAAAGAGCAGTACTTC. The chain links TRBV28 to TRBJ2-7; possible D gene TRBD1, 6 bases. Trimming left V 7 bases short and J 7 bases short, with 20 bases between. This CDR3 has 14 residues. Germline V gives CDR1 MDHEN, CDR2 SYDVKM.

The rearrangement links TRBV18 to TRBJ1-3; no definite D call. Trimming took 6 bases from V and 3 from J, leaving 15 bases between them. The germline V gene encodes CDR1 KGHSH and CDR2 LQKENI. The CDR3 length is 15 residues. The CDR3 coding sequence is TGTGCCAGCTCCAACCAGTGGGCCGATGGAAACACCATATATTTT. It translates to CASSNQWADGNTIYF.

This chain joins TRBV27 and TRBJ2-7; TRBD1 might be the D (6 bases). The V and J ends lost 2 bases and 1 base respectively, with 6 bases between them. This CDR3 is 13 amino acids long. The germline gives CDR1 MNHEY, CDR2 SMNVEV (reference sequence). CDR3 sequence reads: CASSLRGSYEQYF. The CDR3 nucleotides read TGTGCCAGCAGTTTAAGGGGGTCCTACGAGCAGTACTTC.

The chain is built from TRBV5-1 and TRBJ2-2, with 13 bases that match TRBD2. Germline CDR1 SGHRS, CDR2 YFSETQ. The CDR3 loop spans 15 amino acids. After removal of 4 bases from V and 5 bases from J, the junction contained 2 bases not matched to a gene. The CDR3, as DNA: TGCGCCAGCAGCCCGGGACTAGCGGGGACCGGGGAGCTGTTTTTT. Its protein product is CASSPGLAGTGELFF.

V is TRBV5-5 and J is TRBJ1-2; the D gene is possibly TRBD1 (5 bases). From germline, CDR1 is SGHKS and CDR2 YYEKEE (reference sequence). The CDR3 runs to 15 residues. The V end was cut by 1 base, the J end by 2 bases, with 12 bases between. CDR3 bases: TGTGCCAGCAGCTTGAGCGGGGGGGGGAACTATGGCTACACCTTC. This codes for CASSLSGGGNYGYTF. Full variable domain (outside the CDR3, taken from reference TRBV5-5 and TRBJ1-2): DAGVTQSPTHLIKTRGQQVTLRCSPISGHKSVSWYQQVLGQGPQFIFQYYEKEERGRGNFPDRFSARQFPNYSSELNVNALLLGDSALYLCASSLSGGGNYGYTFGSGTRLTVV.

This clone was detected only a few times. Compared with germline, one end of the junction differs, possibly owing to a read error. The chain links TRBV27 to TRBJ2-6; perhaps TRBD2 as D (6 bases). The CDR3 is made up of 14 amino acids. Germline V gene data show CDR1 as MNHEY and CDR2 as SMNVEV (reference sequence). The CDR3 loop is CASGFLGGANGLTF. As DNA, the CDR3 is TGTGCCAGCGGGTTCCTTGGAGGGGCCAACGGCCTGACTTTC.

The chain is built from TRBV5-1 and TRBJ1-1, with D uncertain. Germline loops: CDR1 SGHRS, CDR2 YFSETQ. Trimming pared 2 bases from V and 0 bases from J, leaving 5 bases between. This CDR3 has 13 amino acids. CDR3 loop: CASSFTVNTEAFF. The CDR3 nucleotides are TGCGCCAGCAGCTTTACAGTGAACACTGAAGCTTTCTTT.

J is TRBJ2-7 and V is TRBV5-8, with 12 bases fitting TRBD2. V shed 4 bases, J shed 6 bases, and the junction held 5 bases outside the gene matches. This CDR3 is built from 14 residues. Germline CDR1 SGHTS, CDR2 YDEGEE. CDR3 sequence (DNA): TGTGCCAGCAGCCGCGGACTAGCGGGGCGCGAGCAGTACTTC. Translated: CASSRGLAGREQYF.

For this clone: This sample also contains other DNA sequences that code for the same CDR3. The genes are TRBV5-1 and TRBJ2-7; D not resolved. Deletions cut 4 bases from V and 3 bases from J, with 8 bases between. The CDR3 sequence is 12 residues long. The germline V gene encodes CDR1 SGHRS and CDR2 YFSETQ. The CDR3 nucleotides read TGCGCCAGCAGCAGTTCCAGCTACGAGCAGTACTTC. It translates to CASSSSSYEQYF.